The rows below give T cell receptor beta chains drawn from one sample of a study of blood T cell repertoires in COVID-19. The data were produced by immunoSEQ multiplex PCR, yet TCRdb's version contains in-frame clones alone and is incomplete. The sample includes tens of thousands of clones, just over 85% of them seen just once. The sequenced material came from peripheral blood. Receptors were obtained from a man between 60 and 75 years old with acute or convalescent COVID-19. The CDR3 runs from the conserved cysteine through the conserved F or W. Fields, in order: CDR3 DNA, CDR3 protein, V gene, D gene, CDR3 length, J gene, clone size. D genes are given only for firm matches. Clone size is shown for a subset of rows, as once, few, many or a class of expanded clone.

TGTGCCAGCAGCCCTATCCGGGACAGAAACTATGGCTACACCTTC	CASSPIRDRNYGYTF	TRBV11-2	TRBD1	15	TRBJ1-2	.
TGTGCCAGCAGTCTGACAACAGGGTTAGGTCAGCCCCAGCATTTT	CASSLTTGLGQPQHF	TRBV28	.	15	TRBJ1-5	.
TGCGCCAGCAGCCAGAGACTAGCGGGAACCTACGAGCAGTACTTC	CASSQRLAGTYEQYF	TRBV4-1	TRBD2	15	TRBJ2-7	.
TGTGCCAGTAGTCCGACGGGGGTCTACGAGCAGTACTTC	CASSPTGVYEQYF	TRBV19	.	13	TRBJ2-7	few
TGTGCCTGGAGTCCAGCGGACAGAGACATTCAGTACTTC	CAWSPADRDIQYF	TRBV30	.	13	TRBJ2-4	.
TGTGCCAGCAGCTTGGCCGGACAGGGGTTGGGTGGCTACACCTTC	CASSLAGQGLGGYTF	TRBV5-4	TRBD1	15	TRBJ1-2	.
TGTGCCAGCAGCTTCTCGACAGGGAAGGATCAGCCCCAGCATTTT	CASSFSTGKDQPQHF	TRBV11-2	TRBD1	15	TRBJ1-5	.
TGTGCCAGCAACCGTAACAGGGGAGGCACTGAAGCTTTCTTT	CASNRNRGGTEAFF	TRBV11-2	TRBD1	14	TRBJ1-1	.
TGCGCCAGCAGCCAAGGGTCGCTACTGGGACAGTACAATCAGCCCCAGCATTTT	CASSQGSLLGQYNQPQHF	TRBV4-1	TRBD1	18	TRBJ1-5	.
TGTGCCAGCTCACCCAGTGAGGGATTCTATGGCTACACCTTC	CASSPSEGFYGYTF	TRBV18	.	14	TRBJ1-2	few
TGCGCCAGCAGCCCGACAGGGGTCCACGAGCAGTACTTC	CASSPTGVHEQYF	TRBV5-1	TRBD1	13	TRBJ2-7	.
TGTGCCAGCAGCTTTGCGGGAGGGCAGGTGGGCATTCAGTACTTC	CASSFAGGQVGIQYF	TRBV5-4	TRBD2	15	TRBJ2-4	.
TGTGCCAGCAGCCTCCTTAGCGGTTCCTACAATGAGCAGTTCTTC	CASSLLSGSYNEQFF	TRBV11-2	.	15	TRBJ2-1	once
TGCAGCGTTGATTCAGGGGGCTTGTACACTGAAGCTTTCTTT	CSVDSGGLYTEAFF	TRBV29-1	TRBD1	14	TRBJ1-1	.
TGTGCCAGAAGCTTGTCAGGGCGAGGCACGGCCCGCTATCAGCCCCAGCATTTT	CARSLSGRGTARYQPQHF	TRBV5-3	.	18	TRBJ1-5	.
TGTGCCAGCAGCTTAAAAACGGGATGGGCCGGGGGCTCCTACAATGAGCAGTTCTTC	CASSLKTGWAGGSYNEQFF	TRBV7-3	.	19	TRBJ2-1	.
TGTGCCAGCAGCCAAGATAGAGGGAATCAGCCCCAGCATTTT	CASSQDRGNQPQHF	TRBV3-1/TRBV3-2	.	14	TRBJ1-5	few
TGTGCCAGCAGTTTCGGCGGGAGTGTGACCGGGGAGCTGTTTTTT	CASSFGGSVTGELFF	TRBV28	TRBD2	15	TRBJ2-2	.
TGTGCCAGCGGAGGGACAGGGATTCAGCCCCAGCATTTT	CASGGTGIQPQHF	TRBV2	TRBD1	13	TRBJ1-5	.
TGTGCCAGCAGCTTAGGCGGGCCGGGCTCCTACAATGAGCAGTTCTTC	CASSLGGPGSYNEQFF	TRBV7-8	.	16	TRBJ2-1	.
TGCGCCAGCAGTGCGGGACTAGGAGTCTACGAGCAGTACTTC	CASSAGLGVYEQYF	TRBV10-1	TRBD2	14	TRBJ2-7	once
TGTGCCAGCTCGCGGGACAGTAGCTACGAGCAGTACTTC	CASSRDSSYEQYF	TRBV28	.	13	TRBJ2-7	.
TGTGCCAGTAGTGCCCTCGGAGTCTCTGGGGCCAACGTCCTGACTTTC	CASSALGVSGANVLTF	TRBV19	.	16	TRBJ2-6	.
TGTGCCAGCAGTGGACTAGCGGGAGACACCGGGGAGCTGTTTTTT	CASSGLAGDTGELFF	TRBV6-4	TRBD2	15	TRBJ2-2	.
TGTGCCAGTGGGCAAAACACCGGGGAGCTGTTTTTT	CASGQNTGELFF	TRBV2	.	12	TRBJ2-2	.
TGTGCCAGCAGCCCCCAGAGGGTGGAGGCGGATGAGCAGTTCTTC	CASSPQRVEADEQFF	TRBV5-5	.	15	TRBJ2-1	few
TGTGCCACCAGCAGAGGTTATGGGGGCCAGAAAGCTTTCTTT	CATSRGYGGQKAFF	TRBV15	.	14	TRBJ1-1	.
TGTGCCAGCAGCCCCTCCCTGGATACGCAGTATTTT	CASSPSLDTQYF	TRBV9	.	12	TRBJ2-3	.
TGTGCCACCAGCAGAGACCAGGGAGCGGGCTATGGCTACACCTTC	CATSRDQGAGYGYTF	TRBV15	.	15	TRBJ1-2	.
TGTGCCAGCAGCCTGGGACTAGCGGGAGCCGGGGAGCTGTTTTTT	CASSLGLAGAGELFF	TRBV7-3	TRBD2	15	TRBJ2-2	.
TGTGCCAGCAGTGAATGGTTTCGGCGGGACCGCCACAATGAGCAGTTCTTC	CASSEWFRRDRHNEQFF	TRBV2	.	17	TRBJ2-1	.
TGTGCCAGCAATGACAGGGGTACTGGATCACCCCTCCACTTT	CASNDRGTGSPLHF	TRBV28	TRBD1	14	TRBJ1-6	.
TGTGCCACGCCATGCCCTCTAGCGGTAATTCGCTACGAGCAGTACTTC	CATPCPLAVIRYEQYF	TRBV15	TRBD2	16	TRBJ2-7	.
TGTGCCAGCAGCTCCACAGGGGCCAGGCTCGGGGGCACTGAAGCTTTCTTT	CASSSTGARLGGTEAFF	TRBV7-3	TRBD1	17	TRBJ1-1	.
TGTGCCAGCAGTTTTTCCGGGACAGGGCTTGGCTACACCTTC	CASSFSGTGLGYTF	TRBV28	TRBD1	14	TRBJ1-2	.
TGTGCCATCAGACCTCCTAGCGGTGTCCCGACCGAGCAGTACTTC	CAIRPPSGVPTEQYF	TRBV10-3	TRBD2	15	TRBJ2-7	once
TGTGCCAGTAGTACAGGACAGGCTAACTATGGCTACACCTTC	CASSTGQANYGYTF	TRBV19	TRBD1	14	TRBJ1-2	.
TGTGCCAGCAGTGAATTTCCTCGGACCCAGTACTTC	CASSEFPRTQYF	TRBV2	.	12	TRBJ2-5	.